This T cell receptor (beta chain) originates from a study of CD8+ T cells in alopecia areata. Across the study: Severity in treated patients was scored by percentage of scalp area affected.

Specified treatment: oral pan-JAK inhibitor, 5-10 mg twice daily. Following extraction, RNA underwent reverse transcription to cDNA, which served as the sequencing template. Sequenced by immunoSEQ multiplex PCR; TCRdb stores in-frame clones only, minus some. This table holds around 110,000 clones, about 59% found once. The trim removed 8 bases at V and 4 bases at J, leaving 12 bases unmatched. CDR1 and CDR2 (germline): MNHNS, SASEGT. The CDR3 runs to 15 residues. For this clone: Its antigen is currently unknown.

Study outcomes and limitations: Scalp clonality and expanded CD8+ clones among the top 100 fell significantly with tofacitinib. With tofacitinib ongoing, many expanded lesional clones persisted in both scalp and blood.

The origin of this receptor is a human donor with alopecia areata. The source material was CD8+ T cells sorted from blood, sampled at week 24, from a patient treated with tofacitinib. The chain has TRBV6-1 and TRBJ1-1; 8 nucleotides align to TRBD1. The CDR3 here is CASYKNPDRGTEAFF. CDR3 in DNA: TGTGCCAGCTACAAAAACCCCGACAGGGGCACTGAAGCTTTCTTT.